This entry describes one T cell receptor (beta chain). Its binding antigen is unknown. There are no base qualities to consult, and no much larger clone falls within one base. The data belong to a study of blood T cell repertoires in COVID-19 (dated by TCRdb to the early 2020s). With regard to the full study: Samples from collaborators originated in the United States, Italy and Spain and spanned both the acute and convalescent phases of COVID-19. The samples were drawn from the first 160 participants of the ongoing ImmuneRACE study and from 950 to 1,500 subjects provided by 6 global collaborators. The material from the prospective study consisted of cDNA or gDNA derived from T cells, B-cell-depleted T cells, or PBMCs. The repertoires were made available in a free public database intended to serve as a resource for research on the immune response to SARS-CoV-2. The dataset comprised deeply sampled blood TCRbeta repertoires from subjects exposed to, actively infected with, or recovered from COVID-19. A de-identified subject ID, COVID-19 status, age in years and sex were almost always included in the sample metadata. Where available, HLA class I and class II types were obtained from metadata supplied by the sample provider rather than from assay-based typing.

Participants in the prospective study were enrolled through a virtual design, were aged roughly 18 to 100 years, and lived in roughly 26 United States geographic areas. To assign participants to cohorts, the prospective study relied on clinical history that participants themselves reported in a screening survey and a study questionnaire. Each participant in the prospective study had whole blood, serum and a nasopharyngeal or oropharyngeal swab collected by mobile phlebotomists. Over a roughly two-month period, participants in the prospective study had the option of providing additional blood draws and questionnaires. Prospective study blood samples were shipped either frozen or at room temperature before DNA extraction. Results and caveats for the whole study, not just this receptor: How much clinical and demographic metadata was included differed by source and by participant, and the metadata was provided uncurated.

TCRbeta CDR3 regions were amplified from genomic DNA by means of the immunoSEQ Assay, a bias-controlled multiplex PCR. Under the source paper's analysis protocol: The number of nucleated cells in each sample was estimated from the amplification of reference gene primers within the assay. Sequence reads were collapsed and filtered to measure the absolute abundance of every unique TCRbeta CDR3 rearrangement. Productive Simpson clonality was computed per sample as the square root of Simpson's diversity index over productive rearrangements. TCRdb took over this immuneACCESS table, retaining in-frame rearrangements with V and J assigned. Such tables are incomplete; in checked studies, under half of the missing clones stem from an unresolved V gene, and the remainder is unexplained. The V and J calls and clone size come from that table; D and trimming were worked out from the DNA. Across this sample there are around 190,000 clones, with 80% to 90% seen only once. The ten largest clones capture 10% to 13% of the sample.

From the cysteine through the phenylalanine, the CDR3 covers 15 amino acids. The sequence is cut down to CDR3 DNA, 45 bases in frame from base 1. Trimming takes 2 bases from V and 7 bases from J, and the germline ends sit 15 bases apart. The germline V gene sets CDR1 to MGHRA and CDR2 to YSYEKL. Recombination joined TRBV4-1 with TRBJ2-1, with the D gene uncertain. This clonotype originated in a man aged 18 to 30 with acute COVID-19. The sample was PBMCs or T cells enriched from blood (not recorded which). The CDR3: CASSQLGVPPNEQFF. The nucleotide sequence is TGCGCCAGCAGCCAATTAGGAGTTCCGCCGAATGAGCAGTTCTTC.